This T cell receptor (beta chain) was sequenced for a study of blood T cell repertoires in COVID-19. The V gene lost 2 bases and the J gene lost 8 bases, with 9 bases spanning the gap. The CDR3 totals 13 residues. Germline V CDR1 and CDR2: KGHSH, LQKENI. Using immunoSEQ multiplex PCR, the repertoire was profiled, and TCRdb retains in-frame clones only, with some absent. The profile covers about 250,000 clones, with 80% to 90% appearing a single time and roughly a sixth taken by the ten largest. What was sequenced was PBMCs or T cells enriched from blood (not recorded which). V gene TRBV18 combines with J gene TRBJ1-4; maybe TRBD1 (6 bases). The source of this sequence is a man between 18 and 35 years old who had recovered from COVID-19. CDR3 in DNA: TGTGCCAGCTCACCAGGGGGCGGAGAAAAACTGTTTTTT. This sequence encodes CASSPGGGEKLFF.